The 13 T cell receptor beta chains presented below share a single source sample, sequenced in a study of T cells in Graves' hyperthyroidism and ophthalmopathy. Amplified TCR beta CDR3 regions came from RNA transcripts. The HTBI primer set drove a first-round RT-PCR of the TCR CDR3. TCRdb re-analysed the multiplex PCR reads in MiXCR, keeping a single row per CDR3 protein. The sample lists 350,000 to 400,000 distinct CDR3 sequences, under 20% seen once, with 40% in the top ten. Sample: blood. The source is a man aged 18-30 years with Graves' ophthalmopathy.

About this clonotype: A much more abundant neighbour one base away suggests this may be a read error. The J gene is TRBJ1-4, the V gene TRBV12-3 or TRBV12-4; D ambiguous. The CDR3 is 13 amino acids. The CDR3 spells CASSFRSDEELFF. CDR3 nucleotide sequence: TGTGCCAGCAGTTTCAGGTCCGATGAAGAACTGTTTTTT.

The chain couples TRBV4-1 to TRBJ1-2; TRBD1 agrees at 9 bases. The CDR3 covers 15 residues. Germline-derived CDR1 and CDR2 are MGHRA and YSYEKL. The trim removed 2 bases at V and 8 bases at J, leaving 9 bases unmatched. The CDR3 bases are TGCGCCAGCAGCCAAACTCCGGGACAGGGCCGGGGCTACACCTTC. Encoded protein: CASSQTPGQGRGYTF.

This clonotype came up many times. V and J are TRBV3-1 and TRBJ1-1, with D unclear. Germline V gene lookup returns CDR1 LGHDT and CDR2 YNNKEL (reference sequence). CDR3 length equals 13 residues. V lost 5 bases to trimming and J lost 4 bases, with 11 bases between them. Here the CDR3 DNA reads TGTGCCAGCAGCAAGGGAGTGATCACTGAAGCTTTCTTT. The encoded protein is CASSKGVITEAFF.

There are many counts of this clonotype. The chain employs TRBV2 and TRBJ2-7, with 8 bases fitting TRBD2. Germline trimming cut 8 bases from V and 0 bases from J; bases unmatched to any gene: 9. The CDR3 extends over 15 amino acids. Germline CDR1 and CDR2: SNHLY and FYNNEI. CDR3 nucleotides: TGTGCCAGCCGCTATAGCGGGGTGATCTCCTACGAGCAGTACTTC. This codes for CASRYSGVISYEQYF.

This clonotype has at least ten counts. The chain carries TRBV12-3 or TRBV12-4 and TRBJ1-2; D remains unclear. V was pared by 2 bases and J by 4 bases, with 20 bases between. CDR3 length: 17 amino acids. The CDR3 reads CASSLSPGEGSGYGYTF. The CDR3 DNA follows: TGTGCCAGCAGTTTATCCCCCGGGGAGGGTTCTGGCTATGGCTACACCTTC.

The table lists this clonotype with many counts. The V call is TRBV6-5, the J call TRBJ1-5; D perhaps matches TRBD1 (5 bases). Trimming removed 0 bases at V and 2 bases at J, with 8 bases between. The V gene's germline CDR1 is MNHEY and CDR2 SVGAGI. The CDR3 extends over 15 amino acids. CDR3 loop: CASSYSGDGNQPQHF. The CDR3 nucleotides are TGTGCCAGCAGTTACTCAGGGGACGGCAATCAGCCCCAGCATTTT.

The chain joins TRBV5-1 to TRBJ1-3, with 8 bases identical to TRBD1. Germline values: CDR1 SGHRS, CDR2 YFSETQ. The CDR3 consists of 16 residues. Trimming cost V 2 bases and J 1 base; bases outside gene matches: 5. CDR3 residues: CASSFGQGGSGNTIYF. DNA for the CDR3: TGCGCCAGCAGCTTCGGACAGGGTGGTTCTGGAAACACCATATATTTT.

This clonotype was picked up a small number of times. The chain recombines TRBV6-5 with TRBJ1-3; no reliable D call. V was cut by 2 bases and J by 0 bases, with 11 bases left in between. Germline V gene sequence: CDR1 MNHEY, CDR2 SVGAGI. This CDR3 has 16 amino acids. The CDR3 DNA reads TGTGCCAGCAGTTACGCCCTCCGGAGCTCTGGAAACACCATATATTTT. Protein product: CASSYALRSSGNTIYF.

This clonotype was counted at least ten times. The chain combines TRBV7-8 with TRBJ1-2; D may be TRBD1 (5 bases). V was clipped by 5 bases and J by 4 bases, with 11 bases between them. This CDR3 contains 13 residues. CDR1 is SGHVS and CDR2 is FQNEAQ in the germline V gene. The CDR3 sequence is CASSRGEFYGYTF. The DNA for the CDR3 is TGTGCCAGCAGCCGAGGGGAATTCTATGGCTACACCTTC.

The sample holds one count of this clonotype. This chain connects TRBV9 to TRBJ2-1; 8 bases are a match to TRBD2. The length of the CDR3 is 13 residues. J lost 4 bases, V lost 9 bases, and 6 bases had no gene match. Per the germline V gene, CDR1 is SGDLS and CDR2 is YYNGEE. CDR3 bases: TGTGCCACTTGTAGCGGGGAATACAATGAGCAGTTCTTC. Its translation is CATCSGEYNEQFF.

This clonotype was detected many times. V and J are TRBV11-2 and TRBJ1-1; no definite D call. CDR3 length equals 12 residues. The germline V and J ends were trimmed by 8 bases and 1 base, with 8 bases remaining between them. Germline V gene sequence: CDR1 SGHAT, CDR2 FQNNGV. In DNA, the CDR3 is TGTGCCAGCGCTAAAGGGAACACTGAAGCTTTCTTT. Protein product: CASAKGNTEAFF.

At least ten counts were recorded for this clonotype. The chain links TRBV3-1 to TRBJ1-2; D is unresolved. The CDR3 is made up of 14 amino acids. V was trimmed by 0 bases and J by 7 bases, leaving 12 bases between them. Germline V lookup: CDR1 LGHDT, CDR2 YNNKEL (reference sequence). The CDR3 DNA is TGTGCCAGCAGCCAAGAGGCACAGCCAAGTGGCTACACCTTC. Translated: CASSQEAQPSGYTF.

V gene TRBV6-6 combines with J gene TRBJ2-3; possible D gene TRBD1, 5 bases. This CDR3 is built from 12 residues. The V gene lost 6 bases and the J gene lost 10 bases, with 14 bases spanning the gap. Germline-derived CDR1 and CDR2 are MNHNY and SVGAGI (reference sequence). Here the CDR3 DNA reads TGTGCCAGCAGCGTTCAGGGATCGGCGCAGTATTTT. Encoded protein: CASSVQGSAQYF.